The entry below describes one TCR beta chain. TCRdb keeps only in-frame clones here, not all; method: immunoSEQ multiplex PCR. The top ten clones hold 5% to 7.5% of a sample with roughly 28,000 clones, 85% to 95% of them seen once. The sample comes from a study of T cell changes during pregnancy in multiple sclerosis. Germline V CDR1 and CDR2: GTSNPN, SVGIG (reference sequence). CDR3 length: 14 residues. V was pared by 2 bases and J by 3 bases, with 6 bases of the junction left unmatched. Specimen: CD8+ T cells from peripheral blood mononuclear cells, collected before pregnancy. V gene TRBV30 combines with J gene TRBJ1-1; 7 nucleotides line up with TRBD1. This clonotype was obtained from a female donor with multiple sclerosis, enrolled in a pregnancy study. The CDR3 DNA reads as TGTGCCTGGAGTACAGACAGGGAAGACACTGAAGCTTTCTTT. Translating gives CAWSTDREDTEAFF.